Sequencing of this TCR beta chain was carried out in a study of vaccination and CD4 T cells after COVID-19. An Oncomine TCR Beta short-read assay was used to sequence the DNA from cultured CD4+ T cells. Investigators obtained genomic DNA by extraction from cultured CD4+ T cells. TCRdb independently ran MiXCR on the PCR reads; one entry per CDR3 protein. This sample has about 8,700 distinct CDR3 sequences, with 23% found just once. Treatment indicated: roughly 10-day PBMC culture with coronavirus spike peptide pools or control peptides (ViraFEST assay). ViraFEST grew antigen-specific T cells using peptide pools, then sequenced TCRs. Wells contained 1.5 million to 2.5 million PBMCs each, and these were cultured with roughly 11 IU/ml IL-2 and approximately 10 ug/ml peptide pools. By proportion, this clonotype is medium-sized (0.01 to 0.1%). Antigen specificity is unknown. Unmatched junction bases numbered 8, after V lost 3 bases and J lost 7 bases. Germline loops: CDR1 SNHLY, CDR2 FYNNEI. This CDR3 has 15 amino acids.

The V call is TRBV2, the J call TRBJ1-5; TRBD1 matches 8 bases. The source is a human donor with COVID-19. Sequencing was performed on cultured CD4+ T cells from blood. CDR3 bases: TGTGCCAGCAGTGAGACAGGGGCTCGCGGGCAGCCCCAGCATTTT. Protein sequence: CASSETGARGQPQHF.